This T cell receptor (beta chain) is drawn from a study of control samples from healthy donors and cancer patients. Sequencing used immunoSEQ multiplex PCR; TCRdb keeps in-frame clones, though not all of them. The data contain approximately 120,000 clones, 80% to 90% of them seen just once; the ten biggest clones take up approximately 15%. CDR1 is KGHDR, CDR2 SFDVKD, per germline. The V segment lost 2 bases and the J segment 1 base; nucleotides outside the gene matches: 2. The CDR3 consists of 15 residues. V gene TRBV24-1 combines with J gene TRBJ2-3; 7 bases align to TRBD1. Material for sequencing was blood. This clonotype was sampled from a woman in her forties or fifties in good health. DNA of the CDR3: TGTGCCACCAGTGATTGGGACAGAGGCACAGATACGCAGTATTTT. Protein: CATSDWDRGTDTQYF.